In this sample, the clone carrying this TCR beta chain turned up a few times. Its target is not known. This entry belongs to a study of identical twins. Points from the study as a whole: Models underestimated TCR alpha sharing (out-of-frame) in monozygotic twins.

All donors comprised healthy Caucasians. The CDR3 loop spans 16 amino acids. With V trimmed by 6 bases and J by 7 bases, 11 bases remained unmatched. Germline V gene lookup returns CDR1 MNHNS and CDR2 SASEGT. Template switching supplied a universal primer site; unique molecular identifiers were carried on the cDNA. A single record per CDR3 protein comes from TCRdb applying MiXCR to the 5' RACE reads. The table records fewer than 900,000 distinct CDR3 sequences, around 20% of them present only once. The data also belong to a second study, concerning T cells expressing NK-cell markers. Turning to that study: In the group of eight sequenced donors, seven were HCMV-seropositive and one was seronegative.

Sequencing was done on a sample of PBMCs. The clonotype comes from a young woman in good health. The chain combines TRBV6-1 with TRBJ2-1; 11 bases align to TRBD1. CDR3 amino acids: CASSVTGTGGKNEQFF. In DNA, the CDR3 is TGTGCCAGCAGCGTTACCGGGACAGGGGGAAAGAATGAGCAGTTCTTC.